This T cell receptor beta chain was captured in a study of cytomegalovirus exposure and HLA in healthy donors. About the research overall: The 500 to 750 first-cohort repertoires and the 95 to 150 validation repertoires shared the same platform, a later analysis reported.

The CDR3 is made up of 14 amino acids. In germline, CDR1 is MNHEY, CDR2 SVGAGI. The J segment lost 4 bases and the V segment lost 7 bases, leaving 7 bases of the junction unmatched. The assay was immunoSEQ multiplex PCR, and TCRdb's table has in-frame clones only and misses some. The repertoire holds a few hundred thousand clones, with roughly 89% as singletons. This TCR was recovered from a woman younger than 35 in good health and CMV-seronegative. Sequencing used PBMCs. The chain is built from TRBV6-5 and TRBJ1-3, with TRBD1 identical over 7 bases. For the CDR3, the DNA is TGTGCCAGCACCGCACAGGGGTTGGGAAACACCATATATTTT. Protein product: CASTAQGLGNTIYF.